The source of this TCR beta chain is a study of cytomegalovirus exposure and HLA in healthy donors. Study-level findings and limits: Researchers catalogued about 150 TCR beta chains as cytomegalovirus-associated. A few chains linked to CMV were shown in vitro to be specific for CMV antigens. Reportedly, cytomegalovirus status was diagnosed with high sensitivity and specificity.

Regarding this clone: The antigen remains undetermined.

Looked up from germline, CDR1 is SGHAT and CDR2 is FQNNGV. The CDR3 totals 14 residues. V lost 5 bases, J lost 5 bases, and 15 bases lay in between. Sequencing used immunoSEQ multiplex PCR; TCRdb keeps in-frame clones, though not all of them. The sample consists of about 130,000 clones, about nine tenths of them appearing once. The rearrangement joins TRBV11-2 to TRBJ1-1; no clear D. The sequencing sample was made of PBMCs. The sequence was obtained from a woman in her thirties in good health and CMV-seropositive. The CDR3 DNA reads as TGTGCCAGCAGCCTAAGACAAGCTTGGACTGAAGCTTTCTTT. Its translation: CASSLRQAWTEAFF.